Shown below are 7 T cell receptor beta chains from a single sample sequenced in a study of T cells in Graves' hyperthyroidism and ophthalmopathy. It was RNA transcripts that yielded the amplified TCR beta CDR3 regions. HTBI primers were employed in a first-round RT-PCR of the TCR CDR3. TCRdb analysed the multiplex PCR reads with MiXCR anew, one entry per CDR3 protein. Of 450,000 to 700,000 distinct CDR3 sequences listed, around 42% are singletons. Sequenced: peripheral blood or thyroid tissue (not recorded which). These receptors were taken from an adult woman with Graves' disease, either hyperthyroidism or ophthalmopathy (not recorded which).

This clonotype showed up many times. The chain has TRBV19 and TRBJ1-1, with D maybe TRBD1 (6 bases). This CDR3 spans 14 amino acids. In germline, CDR1 is LNHDA, CDR2 SQIVND (reference sequence). Trimming took off 3 bases at V and 5 bases at J, with 13 bases between the two ends. The CDR3 nucleotides are TGTGCCAGTAGTATGAAGGTCAGGGGAACTGAAGCTTTCTTT. It specifies CASSMKVRGTEAFF.

This clonotype showed up many times. V is TRBV2 and J is TRBJ1-4; 10 nucleotides agree with TRBD1. CDR3 size: 13 residues. J gave up 7 bases and V 8 bases, and 4 bases lay outside the gene matches. Per germline, CDR1 SNHLY and CDR2 FYNNEI. The CDR3 here is CASRRDRGEKLFF. CDR3 nucleotides: TGTGCCAGCCGGAGGGACAGGGGTGAAAAACTGTTTTTT.

V and J are TRBV5-1 and TRBJ1-2; D remains unclear. Trimming removed 0 bases at V and 4 bases at J, with 4 bases between. Germline V CDR1 and CDR2: SGHRS, YFSETQ. This CDR3 contains 12 residues. The CDR3 sequence: CASSLGIYGYTF. CDR3 nucleotides: TGCGCCAGCAGCTTGGGGATCTATGGCTACACCTTC.

The chain has TRBV5-1 and TRBJ1-4; TRBD1 agrees at 10 bases. Germline V gene data show CDR1 as SGHRS and CDR2 as YFSETQ. The CDR3 sequence is 15 residues long. Losses at the gene ends were 3 bases for V and 8 bases for J; bases not matched to a gene: 7. CDR3 nucleotide sequence: TGCGCCAGCAGCTGCGGGACAGGGGTGGACGAAAAACTGTTTTTT. Protein sequence: CASSCGTGVDEKLFF.

This CDR3 reads CASSPTRDYQETQYF. CDR3 coding DNA: TGTGCCAGCAGCCCCACCCGGGACTACCAAGAGACCCAGTACTTC. The chain has TRBV5-6 and TRBJ2-5; a possible D gene is TRBD2 (6 bases). V was trimmed by 4 bases and J by 0 bases, leaving 13 bases between them. The CDR3 is made up of 15 amino acids. Germline V lookup: CDR1 SGHDT, CDR2 YYEEEE.

This clonotype was detected many times. The rearrangement uses TRBV7-9 and TRBJ1-1; tentatively, D is TRBD1 (5 bases). The CDR3 spans 12 residues. Trimming shortened V by 5 bases and J by 7 bases, and 11 bases separated the two germline ends. Germline CDR1 and CDR2: SEHNR and FQNEAQ (reference sequence). The CDR3 sequence: CASSPGTDEAFF. CDR3 in DNA: TGTGCCAGCAGCCCGGGGACTGATGAAGCTTTCTTT.

This clonotype has a count of ten or more. V and J are TRBV10-2 and TRBJ1-1; D is undetermined. There are 14 residues in the CDR3. Germline-derived CDR1 and CDR2 are WSHSY and SAAADI. V gave up 4 bases and J gave up 3 bases, with 12 bases separating them. The CDR3: CASSGREGDTEAFF. The DNA of the CDR3 is TGCGCCAGCAGTGGTAGGGAAGGAGACACTGAAGCTTTCTTT.